This passage covers 25 T cell receptor beta chains from one sample sequenced in a study of T cell changes during pregnancy in multiple sclerosis. Assay used: immunoSEQ multiplex PCR; TCRdb lists only in-frame clones, some missing. The sample holds tens of thousands of clones, 85% to 95% seen once. The sequences come from CD4+ T cells from peripheral blood mononuclear cells, collected in the second trimester of pregnancy. These receptors originate from a female donor with multiple sclerosis, enrolled in a pregnancy study.

The chain carries TRBV19 and TRBJ1-2; TRBD1 matches 10 bases. V was pared by 3 bases and J by 8 bases, with 9 bases of the junction left unmatched. The CDR3 is made up of 15 amino acids. CDR1 is LNHDA, CDR2 SQIVND, per germline (reference sequence). The CDR3 DNA reads as TGTGCCAGTAGTATTGCCCAACGGGACAGGGGAGGCTACACCTTC. Its protein is CASSIAQRDRGGYTF. The full variable domain, in which reference TRBV19 and TRBJ1-2 provide the parts outside the CDR3, is DGGITQSPKYLFRKEGQNVTLSCEQNLNHDAMYWYRQDPGQGLRLIYYSQIVNDFQKGDIAEGYSVSREKKESFPLTVTSAQKNPTAFYLCASSIAQRDRGGYTFGSGTRLTVV.

The chain has TRBV9 and TRBJ1-1; unclear D gene. Between the trimmed V and J ends, which lost 0 bases and 0 bases, there was a span of 6 bases. Germline V gives CDR1 SGDLS, CDR2 YYNGEE. The CDR3 sequence is 14 residues long. The CDR3 nucleotides are TGTGCCAGCAGCGTAGTCGACATGAACACTGAAGCTTTCTTT. Protein product: CASSVVDMNTEAFF.

The chain recombines TRBV15 with TRBJ2-1; D remains ambiguous. The germline V gene has CDR1 LNHNV and CDR2 YYDKDF (reference sequence). This CDR3 has 14 residues. With 3 bases removed from V and 5 bases from J, the gap between germline ends came to 11 bases. The CDR3 sequence: CATSSRRRDNEQFF. CDR3 in DNA: TGTGCCACCAGCAGCAGAAGACGGGACAATGAGCAGTTCTTC.

This chain connects TRBV5-6 to TRBJ2-5; 7 bases align to TRBD1. Trimming took 1 base from V and 4 from J; bases not matched to a gene: 7. The V gene's germline CDR1 is SGHDT and CDR2 YYEEEE. This CDR3 comprises 15 residues. CDR3 residues: CASSLLRGQVETQYF. The DNA for the CDR3 is TGTGCCAGCAGCTTGTTGCGTGGACAGGTAGAGACCCAGTACTTC.

The rearrangement links TRBV19 to TRBJ1-1; 7 nucleotides line up with TRBD1. The CDR3 runs 12 residues. V dropped 5 bases and J dropped 9; count of bases not matched to a gene: 6. In germline, CDR1 is LNHDA, CDR2 SQIVND (reference sequence). The CDR3 DNA sequence: TGTGCCAGTAGTGCGACAGGGTCTAAAGCTTTCTTT. Its protein product is CASSATGSKAFF.

The gene calls are TRBV5-1 and TRBJ2-5; 7 bases match TRBD2. This CDR3 comprises 15 residues. V was clipped by 6 bases and J by 0 bases; unmatched bases: 8. The germline gives CDR1 SGHRS, CDR2 YFSETQ. CDR3 amino acids: CASTSAGTNQETQYF. CDR3 DNA sequence: TGCGCCAGCACCTCCGCCGGGACTAACCAAGAGACCCAGTACTTC. Together with reference TRBV5-1 and TRBJ2-5, the CDR3 gives the full variable domain: KAGVTQTPRYLIKTRGQQVTLSCSPISGHRSVSWYQQTPGQGLQFLFEYFSETQRNKGNFPGRFSGRQFSNSRSEMNVSTLELGDSALYLCASTSAGTNQETQYFGPGTRLLVL.

The chain is built from TRBV4-1 and TRBJ1-2; weak D call: TRBD1 (5 bases). Trimming left V 1 base short and J 1 base short, with 16 bases between. CDR3 size: 17 residues. The germline V gene has CDR1 MGHRA and CDR2 YSYEKL. For the CDR3, the DNA is TGCGCCAGCAGCCAAGTCATTTCGACAGACAATAACTATGGCTACACCTTC. It encodes CASSQVISTDNNYGYTF.

This rearrangement joins TRBV4-3 to TRBJ1-4; 8 nucleotides line up with TRBD1. Germline lookup yields CDR1 LGHNA and CDR2 YSLEER. This CDR3 comprises 14 residues. V shed 4 bases and J 8 bases; nucleotides not matched to a gene: 6. DNA of the CDR3: TGCGCCAGCAGCCTCACCAGGGGGCGCGAAAAACTGTTTTTT. It encodes CASSLTRGREKLFF.

The chain couples TRBV11-3 to TRBJ1-2, with 9 nucleotides matching TRBD1. From germline, CDR1 is SGHNT and CDR2 YENEEA. Trimming removed 5 bases from V and 6 bases from J; junction bases left unmatched: 1. The CDR3 length is 12 residues. CDR3 nucleotide sequence: TGTGCCAGCAGCCGGACAGGGGATGGCTACACCTTC. Its protein is CASSRTGDGYTF.

The genes are TRBV4-1 and TRBJ2-5; D is unresolved. V was trimmed by 3 bases and J by 1 base, leaving 15 bases between them. The CDR3 extends over 16 amino acids. CDR1 and CDR2 from the germline V gene are MGHRA and YSYEKL. The CDR3 spells CASSQAGSTLQETQYF. CDR3 DNA: TGCGCCAGCAGCCAGGCAGGTTCAACGCTCCAAGAGACCCAGTACTTC.

In nucleotides, the CDR3 is TGCGCCACGACGGGACTAGCGAGATCTAGTCAAGAGACCCAGTACTTC. It is translated as CATTGLARSSQETQYF. This chain uses TRBV10-1 with TRBJ2-5, with 10 bases matching TRBD2. Germline-derived CDR1 and CDR2 are WNHNN and SYGVQD (reference sequence). The CDR3 extends over 16 amino acids. V dropped 10 bases and J dropped 2; count of bases not matched to a gene: 13.

V usage is TRBV4-1 and J usage is TRBJ2-7, with 7 bases aligning to TRBD2. There are 17 residues in the CDR3. Germline CDR1 reads MGHRA; CDR2 reads YSYEKL. J lost 3 bases, V lost 2 bases, and 13 bases had no gene match. CDR3: CASSQRSGLADVYEQYF. The CDR3 bases are TGCGCCAGCAGCCAAAGGAGCGGGCTAGCGGACGTCTACGAGCAGTACTTC.

The chain is built from TRBV7-9 and TRBJ2-5; 7 nucleotides align to TRBD2. The V segment lost 2 bases and the J segment 4 bases; nucleotides outside the gene matches: 1. There are 13 residues in the CDR3. The germline gives CDR1 SEHNR, CDR2 FQNEAQ (reference sequence). The CDR3, as DNA: TGTGCCAGCAGCTTACCGGGGGGAGAGACCCAGTACTTC. Translating gives CASSLPGGETQYF.

V gene TRBV2 combines with J gene TRBJ2-1, with D perhaps matching TRBD1 (6 bases). CDR1 and CDR2 (germline): SNHLY, FYNNEI. This CDR3 spans 13 amino acids. V was trimmed by 6 bases and J by 7 bases, leaving 13 bases between them. The CDR3 coding sequence is TGTGCCAGCAGGCCGAACAGGGTTAATGAGCAGTTCTTC. Protein sequence: CASRPNRVNEQFF. The complete variable domain, with remaining parts taken from reference TRBV2 and TRBJ2-1, reads EPEVTQTPSHQVTQMGQEVILRCVPISNHLYFYWYRQILGQKVEFLVSFYNNEISEKSEIFDDQFSVERPDGSNFTLKIRSTKLEDSAMYFCASRPNRVNEQFFGPGTRLTVL.

The rearrangement joins TRBV19 to TRBJ2-5, with TRBD1 matching over 12 bases. Germline V gene lookup returns CDR1 LNHDA and CDR2 SQIVND (reference sequence). The CDR3 sequence is 15 residues long. Unmatched junction bases numbered 4, after V lost 4 bases and J lost 4 bases. The CDR3 loop is CASSTPGQGAETQYF. Written as DNA, the CDR3 is TGTGCCAGTAGTACCCCGGGACAGGGGGCAGAGACCCAGTACTTC.

The chain joins TRBV5-1 to TRBJ2-3, with D perhaps TRBD2 (5 bases). Per germline, CDR1 SGHRS and CDR2 YFSETQ. The CDR3 consists of 15 residues. V lost 4 bases to trimming and J lost 1 base, with 13 bases between them. The CDR3 DNA follows: TGCGCCAGCAGCATGAGGGATAAGGGCACAGATACGCAGTATTTT. Protein: CASSMRDKGTDTQYF.

The genes are TRBV5-4 and TRBJ1-2; tentatively, D is TRBD1 (6 bases). V dropped 4 bases and J dropped 2 bases, with 9 bases sitting between them. Per germline, CDR1 SGHNT and CDR2 YYREEE (reference sequence). The CDR3 runs to 13 residues. This chain's CDR3 is CASSRGQNYGYTF. The CDR3 coding sequence is TGTGCCAGCAGCCGAGGACAGAACTATGGCTACACCTTC.

V and J are TRBV15 and TRBJ1-5; TRBD1 matches at 8 bases. After removal of 9 bases from V and 0 bases from J, the junction contained 4 bases not matched to a gene. Germline CDR1 and CDR2: LNHNV and YYDKDF (reference sequence). The CDR3 length is 14 residues. DNA for the CDR3: TGTGCCACAAACGACAGGGGTAGCAATCAGCCCCAGCATTTT. Protein: CATNDRGSNQPQHF.

The chain joins TRBV18 to TRBJ1-4; D is undetermined. This CDR3 is 14 amino acids long. Trimming cost V 0 bases and J 5 bases, with 7 bases left between them. Germline CDR1 is KGHSH and CDR2 is LQKENI. The CDR3 DNA follows: TGTGCCAGCTCACCACCCTCCGGGAATGAAAAACTGTTTTTT. This encodes CASSPPSGNEKLFF.

J is TRBJ2-2 and V is TRBV7-3, with 7 bases identical to TRBD2. The junction had 12 bases not matched to a gene; V was cut back by 5 bases and J by 6 bases. This CDR3 contains 16 residues. Germline CDR1 reads SGHTA; CDR2 reads FQGTGA. The CDR3 region is CASSPPSGLSPGELFF. The CDR3 DNA follows: TGTGCCAGCAGCCCACCTAGCGGACTAAGTCCCGGGGAGCTGTTTTTT.

This rearrangement joins TRBV11-2 to TRBJ1-2; 9 bases map to TRBD1. The CDR3 spans 14 residues. V lost 5 bases to trimming and J lost 4 bases; unmatched junction nucleotides: 5. Germline V CDR1 and CDR2: SGHAT, FQNNGV. CDR3 sequence: CASSPPGQGYGYTF. In DNA, the CDR3 is TGTGCCAGCAGCCCACCGGGACAGGGCTATGGCTACACCTTC.

The chain recombines TRBV28 with TRBJ2-7; TRBD1 is a possible D gene (6 bases). This CDR3 is 15 amino acids long. V was pared by 5 bases and J by 1 base, with 15 bases between. Germline CDR1 and CDR2: MDHEN and SYDVKM. The CDR3 nucleotides read TGTGCCAGCAGTGGGGGCGGGTTTATGTCCTACGAGCAGTACTTC. This encodes CASSGGGFMSYEQYF.

The chain combines TRBV7-8 with TRBJ1-2; D not certain. V was clipped by 3 bases and J by 8 bases, with 13 bases between them. The length of the CDR3 is 13 residues. The germline V gene encodes CDR1 SGHVS and CDR2 FQNEAQ. CDR3 DNA: TGTGCCAGCAGCTTCGCCGGACTCAGCGGCTACACCTTC. Encoded protein: CASSFAGLSGYTF.

The V gene is TRBV29-1, the J gene TRBJ2-1; tentatively, D is TRBD2 (6 bases). The CDR3 has 15 residues. From germline, CDR1 is SQVTM and CDR2 ANQGSEA. The V and J ends lost 2 bases and 3 bases respectively, with 14 bases between them. CDR3 region: CSVEPGLGNYNEQFF. DNA of the CDR3: TGCAGCGTTGAACCGGGACTCGGTAACTACAATGAGCAGTTCTTC.

The rearrangement joins TRBV5-1 to TRBJ2-1, with 12 bases identical to TRBD2. V lost 3 bases, J lost 6 bases, and 4 bases stayed unmatched. Per the germline V gene, CDR1 is SGHRS and CDR2 is YFSETQ. This CDR3 contains 15 residues. The CDR3 loop is CASSSGLAGFNEQFF. CDR3 nucleotide sequence: TGCGCCAGCAGCTCAGGACTAGCGGGGTTCAATGAGCAGTTCTTC.